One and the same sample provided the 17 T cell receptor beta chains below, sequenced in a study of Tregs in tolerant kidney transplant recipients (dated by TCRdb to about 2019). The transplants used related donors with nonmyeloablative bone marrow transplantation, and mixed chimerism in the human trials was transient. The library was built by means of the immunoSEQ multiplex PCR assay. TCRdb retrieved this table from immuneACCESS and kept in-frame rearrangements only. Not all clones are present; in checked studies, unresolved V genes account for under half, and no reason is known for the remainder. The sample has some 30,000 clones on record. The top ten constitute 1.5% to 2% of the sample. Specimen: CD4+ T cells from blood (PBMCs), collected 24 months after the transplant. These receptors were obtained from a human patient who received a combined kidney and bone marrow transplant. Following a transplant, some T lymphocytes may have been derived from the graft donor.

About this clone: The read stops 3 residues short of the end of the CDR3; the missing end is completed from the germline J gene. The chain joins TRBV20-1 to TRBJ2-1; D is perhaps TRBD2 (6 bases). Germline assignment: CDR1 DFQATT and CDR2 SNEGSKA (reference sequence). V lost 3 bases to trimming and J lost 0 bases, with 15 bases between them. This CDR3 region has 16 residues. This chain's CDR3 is CSARDYRNYSYNEQFF. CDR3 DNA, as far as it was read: TGCAGTGCTAGGGACTACCGAAACTACTCCTACAATGAG.

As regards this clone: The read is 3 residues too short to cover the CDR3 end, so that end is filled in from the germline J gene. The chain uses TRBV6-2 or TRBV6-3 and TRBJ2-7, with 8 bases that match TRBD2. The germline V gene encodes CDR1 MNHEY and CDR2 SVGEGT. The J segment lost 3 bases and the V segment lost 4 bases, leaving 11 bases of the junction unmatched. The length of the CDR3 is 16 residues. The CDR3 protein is CASSSVRTSWNYEQYF. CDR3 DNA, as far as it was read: TGTGCCAGCAGTTCCGTCCGGACTAGCTGGAACTACGAG.

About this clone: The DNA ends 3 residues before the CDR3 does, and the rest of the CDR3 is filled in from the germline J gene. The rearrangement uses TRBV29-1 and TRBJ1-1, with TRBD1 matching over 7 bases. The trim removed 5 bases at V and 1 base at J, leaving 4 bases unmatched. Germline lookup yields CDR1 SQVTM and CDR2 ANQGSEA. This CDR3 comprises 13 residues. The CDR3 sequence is CSVRGQANTEAFF. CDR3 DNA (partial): TGCAGCGTTCGAGGACAGGCGAACACTGAA.

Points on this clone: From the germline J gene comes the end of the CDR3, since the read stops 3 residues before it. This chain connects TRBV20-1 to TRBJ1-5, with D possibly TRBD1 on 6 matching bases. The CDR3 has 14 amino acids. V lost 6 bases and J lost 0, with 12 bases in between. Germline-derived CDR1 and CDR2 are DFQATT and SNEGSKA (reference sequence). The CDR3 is CSATKGVSNQPQHF. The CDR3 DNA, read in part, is TGCAGTGCGACAAAGGGGGTTAGCAATCAGCCC.

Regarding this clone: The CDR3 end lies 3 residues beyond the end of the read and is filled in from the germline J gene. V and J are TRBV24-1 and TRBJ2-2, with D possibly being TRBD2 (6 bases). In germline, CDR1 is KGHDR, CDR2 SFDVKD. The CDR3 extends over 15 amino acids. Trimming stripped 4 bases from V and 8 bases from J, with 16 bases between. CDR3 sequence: CATSDGLPGVGELFF. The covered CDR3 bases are TGTGCCACCAGTGACGGACTTCCGGGGGTTGGGGAG.

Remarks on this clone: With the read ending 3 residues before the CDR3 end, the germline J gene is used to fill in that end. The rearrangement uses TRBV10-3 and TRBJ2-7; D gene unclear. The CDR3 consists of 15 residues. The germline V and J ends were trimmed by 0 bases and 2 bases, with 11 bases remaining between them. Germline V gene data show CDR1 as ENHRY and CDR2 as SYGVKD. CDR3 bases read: TGTGCCATCAGTGAGTCCCTAGTTATGCCCTACGAG. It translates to CAISESLVMPYE. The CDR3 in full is CAISESLVMPYEQYF.

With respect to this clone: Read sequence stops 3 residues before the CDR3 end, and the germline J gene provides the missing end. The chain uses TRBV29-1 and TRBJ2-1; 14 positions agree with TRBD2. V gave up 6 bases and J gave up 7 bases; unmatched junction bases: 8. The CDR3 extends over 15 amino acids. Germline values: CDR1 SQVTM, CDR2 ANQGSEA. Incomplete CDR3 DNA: TGCAGCGTACATACTCGGACTAGCGGGAGGAATGAG. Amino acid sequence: CSVHTRTSGRNE. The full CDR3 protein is CSVHTRTSGRNEQFF.

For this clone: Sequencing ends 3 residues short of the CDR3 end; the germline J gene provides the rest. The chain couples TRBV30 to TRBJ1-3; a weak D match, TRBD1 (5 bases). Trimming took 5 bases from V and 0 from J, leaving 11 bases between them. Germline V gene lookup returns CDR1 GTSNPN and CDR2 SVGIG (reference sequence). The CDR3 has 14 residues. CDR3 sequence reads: CAWGTGYSGNTIYF. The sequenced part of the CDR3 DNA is TGTGCCTGGGGGACTGGGTACTCTGGAAACACC.

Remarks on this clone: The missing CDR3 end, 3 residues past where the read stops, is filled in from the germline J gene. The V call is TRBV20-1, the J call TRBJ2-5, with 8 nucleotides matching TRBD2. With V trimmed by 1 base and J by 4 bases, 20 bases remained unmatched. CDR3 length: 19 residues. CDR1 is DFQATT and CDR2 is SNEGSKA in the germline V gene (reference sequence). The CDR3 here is CSARAEPLGTSKKGETQYF. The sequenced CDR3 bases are TGCAGTGCTAGAGCCGAACCCTTGGGGACTAGTAAAAAAGGAGAGACC.

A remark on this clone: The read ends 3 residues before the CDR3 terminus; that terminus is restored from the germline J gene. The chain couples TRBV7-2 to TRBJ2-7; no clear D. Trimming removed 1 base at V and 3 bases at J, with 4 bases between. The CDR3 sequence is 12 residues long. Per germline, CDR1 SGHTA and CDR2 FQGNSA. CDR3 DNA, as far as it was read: TGTGCCAGCAGCTTAGAGGTCTACGAG. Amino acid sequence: CASSLEVYE. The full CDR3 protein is CASSLEVYEQYF.

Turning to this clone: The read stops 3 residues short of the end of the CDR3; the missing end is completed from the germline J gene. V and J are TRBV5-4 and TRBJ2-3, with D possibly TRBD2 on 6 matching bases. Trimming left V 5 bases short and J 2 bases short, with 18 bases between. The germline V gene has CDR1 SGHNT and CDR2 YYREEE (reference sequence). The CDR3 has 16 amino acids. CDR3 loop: CASRTIGGLNTDTQYF. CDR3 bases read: TGTGCCAGCAGGACAATTGGTGGACTAAACACAGATACG.

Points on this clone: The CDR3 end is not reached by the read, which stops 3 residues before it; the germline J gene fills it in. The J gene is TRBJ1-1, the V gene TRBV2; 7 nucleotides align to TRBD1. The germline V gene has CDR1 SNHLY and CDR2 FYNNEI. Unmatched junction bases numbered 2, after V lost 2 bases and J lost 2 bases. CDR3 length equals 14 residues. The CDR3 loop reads CASSEQGVNTEAFF. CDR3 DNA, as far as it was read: TGTGCCAGCAGTGAACAGGGGGTAAACACTGAA.

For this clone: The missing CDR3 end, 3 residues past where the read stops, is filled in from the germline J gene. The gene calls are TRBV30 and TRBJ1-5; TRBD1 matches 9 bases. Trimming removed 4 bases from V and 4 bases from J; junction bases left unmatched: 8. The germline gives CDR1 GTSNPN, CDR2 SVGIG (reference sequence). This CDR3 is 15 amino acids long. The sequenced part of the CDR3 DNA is TGTGCCTGGATTGGGAAGGACAGGGGTAATCAGCCC. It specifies CAWIGKDRGNQP. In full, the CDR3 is CAWIGKDRGNQPQHF.

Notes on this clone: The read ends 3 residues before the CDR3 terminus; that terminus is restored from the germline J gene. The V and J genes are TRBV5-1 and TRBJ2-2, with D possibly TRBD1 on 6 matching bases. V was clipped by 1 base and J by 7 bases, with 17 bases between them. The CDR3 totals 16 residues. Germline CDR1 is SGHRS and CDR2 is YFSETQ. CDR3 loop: CASSLILTGMGGELFF. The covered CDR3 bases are TGCGCCAGCAGCTTGATTCTTACAGGGATGGGCGGGGAG.

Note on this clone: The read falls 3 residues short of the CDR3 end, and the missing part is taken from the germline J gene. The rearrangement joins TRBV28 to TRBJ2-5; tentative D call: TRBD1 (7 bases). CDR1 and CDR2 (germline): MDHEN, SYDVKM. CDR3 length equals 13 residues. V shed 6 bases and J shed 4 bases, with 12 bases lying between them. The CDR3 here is CASRLQGGETQYF. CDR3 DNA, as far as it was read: TGTGCCAGCAGGCTCCAGGGGGGAGAGACC. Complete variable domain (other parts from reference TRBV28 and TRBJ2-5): DVKVTQSSRYLVKRTGEKVFLECVQDMDHENMFWYRQDPGLGLRLIYFSYDVKMKEKGDIPEGYSVSREKKERFSLILESASTNQTSMYLCASRLQGGETQYFGPGTRLLVL.

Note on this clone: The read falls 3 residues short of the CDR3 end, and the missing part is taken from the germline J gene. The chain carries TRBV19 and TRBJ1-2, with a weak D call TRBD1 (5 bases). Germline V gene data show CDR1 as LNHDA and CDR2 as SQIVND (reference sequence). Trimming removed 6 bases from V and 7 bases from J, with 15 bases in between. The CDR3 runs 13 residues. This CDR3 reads CASRLPGMPGYTF. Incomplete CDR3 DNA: TGTGCCAGTAGACTCCCAGGGATGCCTGGC.

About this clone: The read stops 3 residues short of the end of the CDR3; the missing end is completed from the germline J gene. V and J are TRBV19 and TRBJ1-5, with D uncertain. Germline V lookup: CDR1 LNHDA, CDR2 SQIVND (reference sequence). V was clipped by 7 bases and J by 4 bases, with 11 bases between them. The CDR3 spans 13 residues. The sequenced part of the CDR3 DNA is TGTGCCAGTACCTCGGACTGGAATCAGCCC. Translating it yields CASTSDWNQP. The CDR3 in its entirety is CASTSDWNQPQHF. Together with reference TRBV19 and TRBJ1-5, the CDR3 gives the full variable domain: DGGITQSPKYLFRKEGQNVTLSCEQNLNHDAMYWYRQDPGQGLRLIYYSQIVNDFQKGDIAEGYSVSREKKESFPLTVTSAQKNPTAFYLCASTSDWNQPQHFGDGTRLSIL.